This is a list of T cell receptor beta chains from one sample in a study of graft-versus-host responses after intestinal transplantation. Profiled with immunoSEQ multiplex PCR; TCRdb holds only in-frame clones, not every one. Altogether under 75,000 clones are present, about nine tenths being singletons, with the ten largest covering approximately 1.7%. The sequencing here drew on ileum tissue, taken more than 350 days after transplant. The receptors shown here come from a human patient who received an intestinal transplant, so some T cells may come from the graft donor. Each CDR3 is given with its conserved first and last residue. Each record gives: V gene, clone size, D gene, J gene, CDR3 protein, CDR3 DNA. D genes are given only for firm matches. Part of the rows lack a size; the others show once, few, many or a class for expanded clones.

v_gene: TRBV6-5; abundance: few; d_gene: NA; j_gene: TRBJ2-2; CDR3aa: CASAQGNTGELFF; CDR3nt: TGTGCCAGCGCCCAGGGGAACACCGGGGAGCTGTTTTTT
v_gene: TRBV5-1; abundance: NA; d_gene: TRBD2; j_gene: TRBJ2-2; CDR3aa: CASSPGGERAGELFF; CDR3nt: TGCGCCAGCAGCCCCGGGGGGGAGAGGGCCGGGGAGCTGTTTTTT
v_gene: TRBV7-9; abundance: NA; d_gene: NA; j_gene: TRBJ1-2; CDR3aa: CASSWDGYGYTF; CDR3nt: TGTGCCAGCAGCTGGGACGGCTATGGCTACACCTTC
v_gene: TRBV7-6; abundance: once; d_gene: NA; j_gene: TRBJ2-1; CDR3aa: CASSALAPGSGEQFF; CDR3nt: TGTGCCAGCAGCGCCCTTGCCCCAGGGTCCGGTGAGCAGTTCTTC
v_gene: TRBV11-2; abundance: NA; d_gene: NA; j_gene: TRBJ2-5; CDR3aa: CASSRAGETQYF; CDR3nt: TGTGCCAGCAGCCGGGCGGGGGAGACCCAGTACTTC
v_gene: TRBV9; abundance: NA; d_gene: NA; j_gene: TRBJ2-5; CDR3aa: CASSVLGSPQETQYF; CDR3nt: TGTGCCAGCAGCGTATTGGGATCCCCTCAAGAGACCCAGTACTTC
v_gene: TRBV2; abundance: NA; d_gene: TRBD1; j_gene: TRBJ1-1; CDR3aa: CASSILSRGRVTEAFF; CDR3nt: TGTGCCAGCAGTATCCTTTCGAGGGGGCGGGTAACTGAAGCTTTCTTT
v_gene: TRBV27; abundance: NA; d_gene: TRBD1; j_gene: TRBJ1-3; CDR3aa: CASSPDRGPGNTIYF; CDR3nt: TGTGCCAGCAGTCCCGACAGGGGGCCCGGAAACACCATATATTTT
v_gene: TRBV7-9; abundance: NA; d_gene: NA; j_gene: TRBJ1-1; CDR3aa: CASSFGQLNTEAFF; CDR3nt: TGTGCCAGCAGTTTCGGACAACTGAACACTGAAGCTTTCTTT
v_gene: TRBV6-5; abundance: NA; d_gene: NA; j_gene: TRBJ2-5; CDR3aa: CASSLQPFQETQYF; CDR3nt: TGTGCCAGCAGCTTGCAACCGTTCCAAGAGACCCAGTACTTC
v_gene: TRBV11-1; abundance: NA; d_gene: TRBD1; j_gene: TRBJ1-3; CDR3aa: CASSFGQGSDTIYF; CDR3nt: TGTGCCAGCAGCTTCGGACAGGGGAGTGACACCATATATTTT
v_gene: TRBV28; abundance: once; d_gene: NA; j_gene: TRBJ2-1; CDR3aa: CASSLYFRYNEQFF; CDR3nt: TGTGCCAGCAGTTTATACTTCCGTTACAATGAGCAGTTCTTC
v_gene: TRBV5-1; abundance: NA; d_gene: TRBD1; j_gene: TRBJ2-7; CDR3aa: CASRTGPVYEQYF; CDR3nt: TGCGCCAGCCGGACAGGACCGGTCTACGAGCAGTACTTC
v_gene: TRBV2; abundance: NA; d_gene: NA; j_gene: TRBJ1-5; CDR3aa: CASSEALLGGAVHQPQHF; CDR3nt: TGTGCCAGCAGTGAAGCGCTTCTTGGGGGAGCAGTACATCAGCCCCAGCATTTT
v_gene: TRBV18; abundance: NA; d_gene: NA; j_gene: TRBJ1-5; CDR3aa: CASSPTGSGSNQPQHF; CDR3nt: TGTGCCAGCTCACCTACGGGGTCGGGGTCGAATCAGCCCCAGCATTTT
v_gene: TRBV15; abundance: NA; d_gene: NA; j_gene: TRBJ1-5; CDR3aa: CATSRGPVLPQHF; CDR3nt: TGTGCCACCAGCAGGGGCCCGGTCCTGCCCCAGCATTTT
v_gene: TRBV5-1; abundance: NA; d_gene: NA; j_gene: TRBJ2-2; CDR3aa: CASSLVAHPNTGELFF; CDR3nt: TGCGCCAGCAGCTTGGTGGCACATCCGAACACCGGGGAGCTGTTTTTT
v_gene: TRBV4-1; abundance: NA; d_gene: TRBD2; j_gene: TRBJ2-1; CDR3aa: CASSQVFSGSKQFF; CDR3nt: TGCGCCAGCAGCCAAGTGTTTAGCGGGAGTAAGCAGTTCTTC
v_gene: TRBV5-4; abundance: NA; d_gene: NA; j_gene: TRBJ1-1; CDR3aa: CASSLMGSEKAFF; CDR3nt: TGTGCCAGCAGTCTAATGGGGAGTGAAAAAGCTTTCTTT
v_gene: TRBV5-1; abundance: NA; d_gene: NA; j_gene: TRBJ2-1; CDR3aa: CASAEQSSYNEQFF; CDR3nt: TGCGCCAGCGCGGAGCAGAGCTCCTACAATGAGCAGTTCTTC
v_gene: TRBV7-3; abundance: NA; d_gene: NA; j_gene: TRBJ2-5; CDR3aa: CASSPGPVRGGTQYF; CDR3nt: TGTGCCAGCAGCCCGGGGCCCGTAAGGGGAGGGACCCAGTACTTC
v_gene: TRBV6-5; abundance: NA; d_gene: NA; j_gene: TRBJ1-3; CDR3aa: CASKLGISGNTIYF; CDR3nt: TGTGCCAGCAAACTAGGGATCTCTGGAAACACCATATATTTT
v_gene: TRBV9; abundance: NA; d_gene: TRBD1; j_gene: TRBJ2-7; CDR3aa: CASSVGDRVYEQYF; CDR3nt: TGTGCCAGCAGCGTGGGGGACAGGGTCTACGAGCAGTACTTC
v_gene: TRBV19; abundance: NA; d_gene: NA; j_gene: TRBJ1-5; CDR3aa: CASSIGGRSQPQHF; CDR3nt: TGTGCCAGTAGTATAGGGGGTAGAAGCCAGCCCCAGCATTTT
v_gene: TRBV4-1; abundance: NA; d_gene: TRBD1; j_gene: TRBJ2-1; CDR3aa: CASSAEDRVSNEQFF; CDR3nt: TGCGCCAGCAGCGCTGAGGACAGGGTTTCCAATGAGCAGTTCTTC
v_gene: TRBV28; abundance: few; d_gene: NA; j_gene: TRBJ1-1; CDR3aa: CASSFISAGENEAFF; CDR3nt: TGTGCCAGCAGTTTTATTTCGGCGGGGGAGAATGAAGCTTTCTTT
v_gene: TRBV11-2; abundance: NA; d_gene: TRBD2; j_gene: TRBJ2-1; CDR3aa: CASSQVAGGSYNEQFF; CDR3nt: TGTGCCAGCAGCCAAGTAGCGGGGGGATCATACAATGAGCAGTTCTTC
v_gene: TRBV4-1; abundance: NA; d_gene: TRBD1; j_gene: TRBJ2-5; CDR3aa: CASSPRQGSETQYF; CDR3nt: TGCGCCAGCAGCCCTAGACAGGGTTCAGAGACCCAGTACTTC
v_gene: TRBV4-1; abundance: NA; d_gene: TRBD1; j_gene: TRBJ1-2; CDR3aa: CASSPSWTGQIANYGYTF; CDR3nt: TGCGCCAGCAGCCCCTCCTGGACAGGGCAGATAGCTAACTATGGCTACACCTTC
v_gene: TRBV4-1; abundance: NA; d_gene: NA; j_gene: TRBJ1-5; CDR3aa: CASSQEHWGSNQPQHF; CDR3nt: TGCGCCAGCAGCCAAGAGCATTGGGGATCCAATCAGCCCCAGCATTTT
v_gene: TRBV7-6; abundance: NA; d_gene: TRBD2; j_gene: TRBJ2-5; CDR3aa: CASSLEVAGGRVETQYF; CDR3nt: TGTGCCAGCAGCTTAGAGGTTGCGGGAGGGCGGGTGGAGACCCAGTACTTC
v_gene: TRBV15; abundance: NA; d_gene: TRBD1; j_gene: TRBJ1-4; CDR3aa: CATSNRQGGAKLFF; CDR3nt: TGTGCCACCAGCAACCGACAGGGAGGGGCAAAACTGTTTTTT
v_gene: TRBV6-5; abundance: NA; d_gene: NA; j_gene: TRBJ2-1; CDR3aa: CASSYVGGRDEQFF; CDR3nt: TGTGCCAGCAGTTACGTGGGGGGCAGGGATGAGCAGTTCTTC
v_gene: TRBV6-1; abundance: once; d_gene: TRBD1; j_gene: TRBJ1-6; CDR3aa: CASRTGTYSPLHF; CDR3nt: TGTGCCAGCAGGACAGGGACATACTCACCCCTCCACTTT
v_gene: TRBV28; abundance: NA; d_gene: TRBD1; j_gene: TRBJ2-5; CDR3aa: CASSLRQGNAQETQYF; CDR3nt: TGTGCCAGCAGTTTGCGACAGGGAAATGCACAAGAGACCCAGTACTTC
v_gene: TRBV6-5; abundance: NA; d_gene: TRBD1; j_gene: TRBJ2-7; CDR3aa: CASSSGQGECYEQYF; CDR3nt: TGTGCCAGCAGTTCGGGACAGGGAGAGTGCTACGAGCAGTACTTC
v_gene: TRBV5-6; abundance: NA; d_gene: TRBD2; j_gene: TRBJ2-3; CDR3aa: CASSLDASGRDTQYF; CDR3nt: TGTGCCAGCAGCTTGGATGCCAGCGGGAGAGATACGCAGTATTTT
v_gene: TRBV13; abundance: NA; d_gene: TRBD1; j_gene: TRBJ2-7; CDR3aa: CASSPRQGVTYEQYF; CDR3nt: TGTGCCAGCAGCCCCCGACAGGGTGTTACCTACGAGCAGTACTTC
v_gene: TRBV7-9; abundance: NA; d_gene: NA; j_gene: TRBJ2-5; CDR3aa: CASSTFPWQQETQYF; CDR3nt: TGTGCCAGCAGCACCTTTCCCTGGCAGCAAGAGACCCAGTACTTC
v_gene: TRBV9; abundance: NA; d_gene: TRBD1; j_gene: TRBJ2-1; CDR3aa: CASSAPGGNWVNEQFF; CDR3nt: TGTGCCAGCAGCGCCCCAGGGGGCAATTGGGTCAATGAGCAGTTCTTC
v_gene: TRBV5-5; abundance: NA; d_gene: NA; j_gene: TRBJ1-6; CDR3aa: CASSLDRNYNSPLHF; CDR3nt: TGTGCCAGCAGCTTAGACAGGAACTATAATTCACCCCTCCACTTT
v_gene: TRBV11-2; abundance: few; d_gene: TRBD2; j_gene: TRBJ2-2; CDR3aa: CASSLASGATGELFF; CDR3nt: TGTGCCAGCAGCTTAGCTAGCGGGGCCACCGGGGAGCTGTTTTTT
v_gene: TRBV4-2; abundance: NA; d_gene: TRBD2; j_gene: TRBJ2-1; CDR3aa: CASSQASLAGGLYNEQFF; CDR3nt: TGTGCCAGCAGCCAAGCGTCACTAGCGGGGGGCCTCTACAATGAGCAGTTCTTC
v_gene: TRBV10-1; abundance: NA; d_gene: TRBD1; j_gene: TRBJ1-1; CDR3aa: CASSAQWDRGEAFF; CDR3nt: TGCGCCAGCAGTGCCCAATGGGACAGGGGAGAAGCTTTCTTT
v_gene: TRBV2; abundance: NA; d_gene: TRBD2; j_gene: TRBJ2-3; CDR3aa: CASRGLAGGPRPATDTQYF; CDR3nt: TGTGCCAGCAGGGGACTAGCGGGGGGACCAAGACCCGCGACAGATACGCAGTATTTT
v_gene: TRBV6-1; abundance: NA; d_gene: NA; j_gene: TRBJ1-5; CDR3aa: CASSEGPDGGQPQHF; CDR3nt: TGTGCCAGCAGTGAAGGCCCCGACGGGGGTCAGCCCCAGCATTTT
v_gene: TRBV7-3; abundance: NA; d_gene: TRBD2; j_gene: TRBJ2-2; CDR3aa: CASSAGLAGELFF; CDR3nt: TGTGCCAGCAGCGCCGGACTAGCCGGGGAGCTGTTTTTT
v_gene: TRBV5-1; abundance: NA; d_gene: NA; j_gene: TRBJ1-5; CDR3aa: CASSLGPRNQPQHF; CDR3nt: TGCGCCAGCAGCTTGGGGCCGCGAAATCAGCCCCAGCATTTT
v_gene: TRBV4-1; abundance: NA; d_gene: NA; j_gene: TRBJ2-7; CDR3aa: CASSHTGTPSYEQYF; CDR3nt: TGCGCCAGCAGCCATACAGGGACCCCTTCCTACGAGCAGTACTTC
v_gene: TRBV2; abundance: NA; d_gene: NA; j_gene: TRBJ2-2; CDR3aa: CASPRVGGAVF; CDR3nt: TGTGCCAGCCCCAGGGTAGGAGGAGCTGTTTTT
v_gene: TRBV4-1; abundance: NA; d_gene: TRBD2; j_gene: TRBJ2-3; CDR3aa: CASSQGSFRGGTRQDTQYF; CDR3nt: TGCGCCAGCAGCCAAGGGTCTTTTCGAGGGGGGACTAGACAAGATACGCAGTATTTT
v_gene: TRBV11-3; abundance: NA; d_gene: TRBD2; j_gene: TRBJ2-5; CDR3aa: CASSLSSGGEETQYF; CDR3nt: TGTGCCAGCAGCTTAAGCAGCGGGGGGGAAGAGACCCAGTACTTC
v_gene: TRBV6-1; abundance: NA; d_gene: NA; j_gene: TRBJ1-1; CDR3aa: CASSRGRDTEAFF; CDR3nt: TGTGCCAGCAGTAGGGGGAGAGACACTGAAGCTTTCTTT
v_gene: TRBV28; abundance: NA; d_gene: NA; j_gene: TRBJ1-1; CDR3aa: CASSWGNTEAFF; CDR3nt: TGTGCCAGCAGTTGGGGGAACACTGAAGCTTTCTTT
v_gene: TRBV29-1; abundance: NA; d_gene: NA; j_gene: TRBJ1-1; CDR3aa: CSVGRGPDEAFF; CDR3nt: TGCAGCGTTGGCAGGGGCCCCGATGAAGCTTTCTTT
v_gene: TRBV15; abundance: NA; d_gene: NA; j_gene: TRBJ2-1; CDR3aa: CATSSGGQGYNEQFF; CDR3nt: TGTGCCACCAGCAGCGGGGGTCAGGGCTACAATGAGCAGTTCTTC
v_gene: TRBV7-9; abundance: medium-sized; d_gene: NA; j_gene: TRBJ2-7; CDR3aa: CASSLTIGVNEQYF; CDR3nt: TGTGCCAGCAGCCTGACTATCGGGGTAAACGAGCAGTACTTC
v_gene: TRBV28; abundance: NA; d_gene: TRBD2; j_gene: TRBJ2-7; CDR3aa: CASKPGGILYEQYF; CDR3nt: TGTGCCAGTAAACCCGGGGGGATCCTTTACGAGCAGTACTTC
v_gene: TRBV28; abundance: NA; d_gene: NA; j_gene: TRBJ2-1; CDR3aa: CASSIGSGSSYNEQFF; CDR3nt: TGTGCCAGCAGCATCGGGAGCGGCAGCTCCTACAATGAGCAGTTCTTC